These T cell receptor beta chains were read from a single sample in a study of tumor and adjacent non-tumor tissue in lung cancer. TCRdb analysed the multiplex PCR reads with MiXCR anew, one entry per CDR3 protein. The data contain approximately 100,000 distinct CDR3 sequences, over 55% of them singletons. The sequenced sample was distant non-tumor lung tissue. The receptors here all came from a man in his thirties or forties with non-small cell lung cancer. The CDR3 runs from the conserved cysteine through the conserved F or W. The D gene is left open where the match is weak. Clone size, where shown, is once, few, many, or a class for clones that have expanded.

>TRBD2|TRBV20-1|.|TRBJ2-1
CSALTGTSVRREQFF
TGCAGTGCCCTGACCGGGACTAGCGTTCGCCGCGAGCAGTTCTTC
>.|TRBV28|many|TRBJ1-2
CASSLPRGLDYGYTF
TGTGCCAGCAGCCTCCCTCGGGGTTTGGACTATGGCTACACCTTC
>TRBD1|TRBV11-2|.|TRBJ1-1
CASSPRGHDTEVSF
TGTGCCAGCAGCCCCAGGGGGCATGACACTGAAGTTTCCTTT
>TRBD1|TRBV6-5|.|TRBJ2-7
CASSLGQGSPYEQYF
TGTGCCAGCAGTTTGGGACAGGGGAGCCCCTACGAGCAGTATTTC
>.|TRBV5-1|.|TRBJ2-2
CASSPDPSNTGEFFF
TGCGCCAGCAGTCCCGACCCCTCAAACACCGGGGAGTTTTTTTTT
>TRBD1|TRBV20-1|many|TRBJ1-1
CSASDRGGKTEAFF
TGCAGTGCTAGTGACAGGGGGGGAAAGACTGAAGCTTTCTTT
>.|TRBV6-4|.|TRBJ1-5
CASIGVQPQHF
TGTGCCAGCATCGGGGTTCAGCCCCAGCATTTT
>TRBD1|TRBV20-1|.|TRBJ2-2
CSVRDGQGANTGELFF
TGCAGTGTTAGAGATGGCCAGGGGGCTAACACCGGGGAGCTGTTTTTT
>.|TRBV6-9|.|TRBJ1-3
CASSYHRWGSGNTIYF
TGTGCCAGCAGTTACCACAGGTGGGGTAGTGGAAACACCATATATTTT
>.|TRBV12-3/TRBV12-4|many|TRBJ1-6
CASSLRQGLNSPLHF
TGTGCCAGCAGTTTAAGGCAGGGGCTAAATTCACCCCTCCACTTT
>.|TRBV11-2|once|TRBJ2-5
CASSSRPGEQEAQYF
TGTGCCAGCAGCTCCCGCCCGGGAGAACAAGAGGCCCAATACTTC
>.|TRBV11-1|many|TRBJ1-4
CASSDGTENEKLFF
TGTGCCAGCAGCGATGGGACCGAAAATGAAAAACTGTTTTTT
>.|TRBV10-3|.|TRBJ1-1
CATEDGSGDTEAFF
TGTGCCACGGAGGATGGCTCCGGGGACACTGAAGCTTTCTTT
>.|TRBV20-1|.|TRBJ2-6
CSARMGSGANVLTF
TGCAGTGCTAGAATGGGCTCTGGGGCCAACGTCCTGACTTTC
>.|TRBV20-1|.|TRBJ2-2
CSARDLRDYRDGELFF
TGCAGTGCTAGAGATCTTCGGGACTACAGGGACGGGGAGCTGTTTTTT
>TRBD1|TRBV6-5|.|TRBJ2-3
CVSSYSAGGIADTQYF
TGTGTCAGCAGTTACTCGGCAGGGGGCATAGCAGATACGCAGTATTTT
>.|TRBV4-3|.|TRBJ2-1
CACSHDGAGRAYNEQFF
TGCGCCTGCAGCCATGATGGGGCTGGGCGTGCCTACAATGAACAGTTCTTC
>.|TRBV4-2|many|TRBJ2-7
CASSQERDIYEQYF
TGTGCCAGCAGCCAAGAAAGGGACATCTACGAGCAGTACTTC
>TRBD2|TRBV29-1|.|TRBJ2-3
CSTRLGSGRAGPDTQYF
TGCAGTACCCGTCTGGGTAGCGGGAGGGCCGGACCAGATACGCAGTATTTT
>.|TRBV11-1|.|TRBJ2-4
CASTPSGRAAKNIQYF
TGTGCCAGCACCCCCTCAGGCAGGGCAGCCAAAAACATTCAGTACTTC
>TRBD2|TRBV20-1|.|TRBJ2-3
CSAPSGRARAYTDTQYF
TGCAGTGCTCCCAGCGGGAGGGCCCGCGCTTACACAGATACGCAGTATTTT
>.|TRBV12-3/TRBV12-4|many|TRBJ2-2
CASSFPAGELFF
TGTGCCAGCAGTTTTCCGGCCGGGGAGCTGTTTTTT
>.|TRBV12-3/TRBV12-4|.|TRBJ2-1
CVSSPTDLMAGNEQFF
TGTGTCAGTAGCCCGACAGACCTTATGGCTGGCAATGAGCAGTTCTTC
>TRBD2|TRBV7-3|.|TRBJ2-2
CASSLAGGTGEQFF
TGTGCCAGCAGCCTAGCGGGAGGCACCGGGGAGCAGTTTTTT
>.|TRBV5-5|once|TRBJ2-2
CASSSISKNTGELLF
TGTGCCAGCAGCAGTATCTCAAAAAACACCGGGGAGCTGCTTTTT
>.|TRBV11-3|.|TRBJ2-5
CTSSLQASLQEAQYF
TGTACCAGCAGCCTTCAGGCCAGCCTCCAAGAGGCCCAGTACTTC
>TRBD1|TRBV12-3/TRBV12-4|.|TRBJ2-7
CVSSPGTGGGRQYF
TGTGTCAGCAGTCCCGGGACAGGAGGAGGACGGCAGTACTTC